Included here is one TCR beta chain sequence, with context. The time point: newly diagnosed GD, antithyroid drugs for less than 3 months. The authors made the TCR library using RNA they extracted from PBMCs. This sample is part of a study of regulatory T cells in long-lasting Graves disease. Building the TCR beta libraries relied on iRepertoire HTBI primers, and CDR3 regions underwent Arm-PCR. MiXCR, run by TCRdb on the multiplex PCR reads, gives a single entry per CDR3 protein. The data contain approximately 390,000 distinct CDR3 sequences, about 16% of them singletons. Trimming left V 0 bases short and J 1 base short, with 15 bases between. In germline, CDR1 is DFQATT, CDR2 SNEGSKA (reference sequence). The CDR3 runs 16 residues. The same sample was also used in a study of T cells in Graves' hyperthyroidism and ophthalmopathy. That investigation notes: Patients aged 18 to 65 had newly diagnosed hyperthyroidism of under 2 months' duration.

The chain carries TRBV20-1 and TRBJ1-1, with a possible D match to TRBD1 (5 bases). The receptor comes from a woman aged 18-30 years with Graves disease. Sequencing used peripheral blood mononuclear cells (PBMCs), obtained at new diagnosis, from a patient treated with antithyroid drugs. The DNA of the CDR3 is TGCAGTGCTAGAGATAATATAGGACACTGGAACACTGAAGCTTTCTTT. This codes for CSARDNIGHWNTEAFF.